This record looks at one T cell receptor beta chain sequence and its context. Antigen unknown. These data belong to a study of shared clonotypes between healthy human individuals. General study results and limits: Only a few donors were included, so the genetic and exposure-history diversity represented was limited. Memory subsets generally showed lower estimated richness than naive subsets.

Naive CD8 populations comprised CD45RO-negative cells positively selected for CCR7, excluding terminally differentiated effector memory CD45RA+ cells. From germline, CDR1 is SGHNT and CDR2 YYREEE (reference sequence). Unmatched junction bases numbered 4, after V lost 2 bases and J lost 5 bases. There are 15 residues in the CDR3. TCRdb's table, derived via immunoSEQ multiplex PCR, lists solely in-frame clones and lacks some. The sample contains about 2 million clones, just under 95% of which appear only once. The receptor was derived from a man younger than 35 in good health. The sequenced sample consisted of naive CD8+ T cells sorted from blood. This chain uses TRBV5-4 with TRBJ2-3, with 11 bases aligning to TRBD2. CDR3 protein: CASSFSGGAVDTQYF. The CDR3 DNA reads as TGTGCCAGCAGCTTTAGCGGGGGGGCCGTAGATACGCAGTATTTT.